This record looks at one TCR beta chain sequence and its context. Its cognate antigen is unknown. Sequencing was performed with immunoSEQ multiplex PCR; in TCRdb, only in-frame clones are kept and a portion is missing. The table includes around 45,000 clones, roughly four fifths detected once. CDR3 size: 10 residues. Germline assignment: CDR1 SGDLS and CDR2 YYNGEE. The germline V and J ends were trimmed by 4 bases and 4 bases, with 3 bases remaining between them. This entry comes from a study of CD4 T cells in relation to SARS-CoV-2 and coronaviruses. Across the whole study: ViraFEST: approximately eleven-day antigen culture of PBMCs, then TCR beta CDR3 sequencing.

Naive or memory CD4+ cells were cultured 1:1 with T cell-depleted PBMCs plus CEF. The chain is built from TRBV9 and TRBJ2-7; no clear D. Sequenced material: naive CD4+ T cells from PBMCs, cultured in vitro. Specified subset: naive CD4+ T cells isolated by negative enrichment. This TCR was sampled from an adult with COVID-19. The CDR3 protein is CASSLYEQYF. CDR3 bases: TGTGCCAGCAGCTTATACGAGCAGTACTTC.